This passage covers 10 T cell receptor beta chains from one sample sequenced in a study of cytomegalovirus exposure and HLA in healthy donors. PCR primers comprised 60 Vbeta and 13 Jbeta primers. This table comes from immunoSEQ multiplex PCR, and its TCRdb copy is limited to in-frame clones, with some not included. The sample has some 240,000 clones, approximately 82% seen once; the top ten hold less than 4.5%. The sample was PBMCs. The receptors shown here come from a male donor in good health and CMV-seronegative.

J is TRBJ1-1 and V is TRBV5-4, with D perhaps TRBD1 (6 bases). The CDR3 has 16 amino acids. Trimming took off 3 bases at V and 2 bases at J, with 17 bases between the two ends. Looked up from germline, CDR1 is SGHNT and CDR2 is YYREEE (reference sequence). The chain's CDR3 is CASSYGGANSNTEAFF. In DNA form, the CDR3 reads TGTGCCAGCAGCTACGGGGGGGCTAACAGTAACACTGAAGCTTTCTTT.

The chain employs TRBV2 and TRBJ2-5; a weak D match, TRBD2 (6 bases). The V and J ends lost 7 bases and 4 bases respectively, with 10 bases between them. This CDR3 comprises 12 residues. Germline V lookup: CDR1 SNHLY, CDR2 FYNNEI. The CDR3 DNA reads TGTGCCAGCAACGGGGGACCAGAGACCCAGTACTTC. Protein: CASNGGPETQYF.

The V call is TRBV5-6, the J call TRBJ1-1; TRBD1 might be the D (6 bases). The CDR3 extends over 14 amino acids. Per germline, CDR1 SGHDT and CDR2 YYEEEE. Deletions cut 1 base from V and 4 bases from J, with 11 bases between. DNA of the CDR3: TGTGCCAGCAGCTTGCGGGGGGCTGCCACTGAAGCTTTCTTT. It encodes CASSLRGAATEAFF.

This chain uses TRBV10-3 with TRBJ2-7; D may be TRBD2 (6 bases). CDR1 ENHRY and CDR2 SYGVKD come from the germline V gene. CDR3 length equals 15 residues. The germline V and J ends were trimmed by 6 bases and 0 bases, with 15 bases remaining between them. CDR3 nucleotides: TGTGCCATCAGCCGCCGGGACGGGAGCTCCTACGAGCAGTACTTC. Translated: CAISRRDGSSYEQYF.

The rearrangement joins TRBV7-2 to TRBJ2-5; 9 bases agree with TRBD2. Trimming took 3 bases from V and 2 from J; bases not matched to a gene: 13. Germline CDR1 SGHTA, CDR2 FQGNSA. CDR3 length: 18 residues. The CDR3 is CASSFPPPLAGPQETQYF. As DNA, the CDR3 is TGTGCCAGCAGCTTCCCACCCCCACTAGCGGGCCCACAAGAGACCCAGTACTTC.

This CDR3 is CASSYLSGSGETQYF. In DNA, the CDR3 is TGTGCCAGCAGTTACCTAAGCGGGAGCGGAGAGACCCAGTACTTC. The rearrangement links TRBV6-5 to TRBJ2-5; 8 bases fit TRBD2. This CDR3 comprises 15 residues. After removal of 2 bases from V and 4 bases from J, the junction contained 6 bases not matched to a gene. CDR1 is MNHEY and CDR2 is SVGAGI in the germline V gene.

The genes are TRBV10-3 and TRBJ2-7; 12 nucleotides line up with TRBD2. The CDR3 spans 19 residues. V lost 6 bases, J lost 4 bases, and 19 bases stayed unmatched. Germline V gene data show CDR1 as ENHRY and CDR2 as SYGVKD. The CDR3 reads CAIRRLLIGTSGYWYEQYF. CDR3 in DNA: TGTGCCATCAGGCGCCTCCTAATTGGGACTAGCGGGTATTGGTACGAGCAGTACTTC.

The chain couples TRBV30 to TRBJ2-7; 8 bases align to TRBD1. CDR3 length: 13 amino acids. V trimming: 4 bases; J trimming: 7 bases; junction bases outside the gene matches: 9. In germline, CDR1 is GTSNPN, CDR2 SVGIG (reference sequence). CDR3 DNA sequence: TGTGCCTGGAAAGCCGGCAGGGGGCTTGAGCAGTACTTC. It codes for CAWKAGRGLEQYF.

J is TRBJ2-7 and V is TRBV30; TRBD2 aligns across 14 bases. The CDR3 extends over 15 amino acids. The V and J ends lost 4 bases and 4 bases, in that order; junction bases with no gene match: 6. CDR1 and CDR2 from the germline V gene are GTSNPN and SVGIG (reference sequence). CDR3 protein: CAWMGTSGRFYEQYF. CDR3 sequence (DNA): TGTGCCTGGATGGGGACTAGCGGGAGATTTTACGAGCAGTACTTC.

This clone was picked up a small number of times. The V call is TRBV7-9, the J call TRBJ2-7, with 8 bases fitting TRBD1. The CDR3 contains 14 residues. The germline gives CDR1 SEHNR, CDR2 FQNEAQ (reference sequence). V lost 4 bases and J lost 6; bases outside the gene matches: 8. The CDR3 loop reads CASSSPTGVSEQYF. DNA of the CDR3: TGTGCCAGCAGCTCACCGACAGGGGTAAGCGAGCAGTACTTC.